This is a list of T cell receptor beta chains from one sample in a study of T cell responses to AZD1222 COVID-19 vaccine. Profiling relied on immunoSEQ multiplex PCR, and the TCRdb table lists in-frame clones only, not all of them. The data contain about 89,000 clones, approximately 89% of them singletons. Source: peripheral blood, taken on day 0 of MenACWY control vaccination. These receptors all come from an adult in good health. The CDR3 runs from the conserved cysteine through the conserved F or W. A D gene is named only where the DNA matches it firmly. Clone size, where shown, is once, few, many, or a class for clones that have expanded.

clone_size	v_call	d_call	j_call	cdr3_nt	cdr3_aa
-	TRBV6-6	-	TRBJ2-4	TGTGCCAGCAGTTACTCACAAGGGGCCAAAAACATTCAGTACTTC	CASSYSQGAKNIQYF
-	TRBV21-1	-	TRBJ2-1	TGTGCCAGCAGCGGAGGGACTAGCGGGCCCCTCTCGTTTAATGAGCAGTTCTTC	CASSGGTSGPLSFNEQFF
-	TRBV25-1	-	TRBJ2-1	TGTGCCAGCAGTGATAGGTCGGTTGAGCAGTTCTTC	CASSDRSVEQFF
-	TRBV7-8	TRBD1	TRBJ1-2	TGTGCCAGCAGCTTCGGGACAGGGTTTGGCTACACCTTC	CASSFGTGFGYTF
few	TRBV7-9	-	TRBJ2-7	TGTGCCAGCAGCTGGGGTGCGTATGAGCAGTACTTC	CASSWGAYEQYF
-	TRBV29-1	-	TRBJ1-2	TGCAGCGTTAATGACCGAGAGAACTATGGCTACACCTTC	CSVNDRENYGYTF
-	TRBV21-1	-	TRBJ1-2	TGTGCCAGCATCACCGGGACAGGGGGCTCTAACTATGGCTACACCTTC	CASITGTGGSNYGYTF
-	TRBV7-7	TRBD1	TRBJ2-3	TGTGCTAGCAGTTCCACCCAGGGGGCTGCAGATACGCAGTATTTT	CASSSTQGAADTQYF
-	TRBV6-5	TRBD1	TRBJ1-5	TGTGCCAGCAGTCCGGGACAGATCAATCAGCCCCAGCATTTT	CASSPGQINQPQHF
-	TRBV6-5	TRBD1	TRBJ1-1	TGTGCCAGCAGGGGACAGACAGAGAACACTGAAGCTTTCTTT	CASRGQTENTEAFF
-	TRBV14	-	TRBJ2-3	TGTGCCAGCAGCCCACAGACAGGAGCCGGCACAGATACGCAGTATTTT	CASSPQTGAGTDTQYF
-	TRBV25-1	-	TRBJ2-2	TGTGCCAGCAGTGAAGGCTCGCGGGGAAACACCGGGGAGCTGTTTTTT	CASSEGSRGNTGELFF
-	TRBV15	-	TRBJ2-3	TGTGCCACCAGCAGAGATCCGGACTACACAGATACGCAGTATTTT	CATSRDPDYTDTQYF
-	TRBV3-1/TRBV3-2	-	TRBJ1-2	TGTGCCAGCAGCCCGAGTGACAGAGCTAACTATGGCTACACCTTC	CASSPSDRANYGYTF
-	TRBV11-3	-	TRBJ2-5	TGTGCCAGCAGCTTAGCGGGAGACTACCAAGAGACCCAGTACTTC	CASSLAGDYQETQYF
-	TRBV6-5	-	TRBJ2-6	TGTGCCAGCTGGGACGGACTGAGCGGGGCCAACGTCCTGACTTTC	CASWDGLSGANVLTF
-	TRBV18	TRBD2	TRBJ2-7	TGTGCCAGCTCACCAAAAGAGACTAGCGAGTACGAGCAGTACTTC	CASSPKETSEYEQYF
-	TRBV3-1/TRBV3-2	-	TRBJ1-6	TGTGCCAGCAGCCGGGACTACTATAATTCACCCCTCCACTTT	CASSRDYYNSPLHF
-	TRBV7-2	TRBD1	TRBJ1-6	TGTGCCAGCAGCCTAGACCGGGACAGGGGCTATAGATACTTT	CASSLDRDRGYRYF
-	TRBV7-2	TRBD1	TRBJ1-5	TGTGCCAGCAGCTTAGGGACAGGGACGAGGCCCCAGCATTTT	CASSLGTGTRPQHF
-	TRBV11-2	-	TRBJ2-7	TGTGCCAGCAGCTTAGAAACAGGCTTGCTCCGCTACGAGCAGTACTTC	CASSLETGLLRYEQYF
-	TRBV27	-	TRBJ1-2	TGTGCCAGCAGTTTATCGGGGGTAGATGGCTACACCTTC	CASSLSGVDGYTF
few	TRBV10-2	-	TRBJ1-1	TGCGCCAGCAGGGCAGGGTGGGGCACTGAAGCTTTCTTT	CASRAGWGTEAFF
-	TRBV6-5	TRBD1	TRBJ1-1	TGTGCCAGCAGTTACGGGACAGGGCCGGGGACTGAAGCTTTCTTT	CASSYGTGPGTEAFF
-	TRBV5-4	-	TRBJ1-1	TGTGCCAGCAGTTCAGACTGGAACACTGAAGCTTTCTTT	CASSSDWNTEAFF
few	TRBV28	-	TRBJ1-2	TGTGCCGGGAGTGGGAACTATGGCTACACCTTC	CAGSGNYGYTF
-	TRBV7-3	-	TRBJ1-6	TGTGCCAGCAGCTCAGGTTCCTTTGGGGATTCACCCCTCCACTTT	CASSSGSFGDSPLHF
-	TRBV21-1	-	TRBJ2-3	TGTGCCAGCAGCAAGTCCCAATATCGAATTTCTAGCGGGAGGGTGGTAGATACGCAGTATTTT	CASSKSQYRISSGRVVDTQYF
-	TRBV18	TRBD2	TRBJ2-1	TGTGCCAGCTCACCGGGTAGCGGGGGAGGATTCCGGCTGTTCTTC	CASSPGSGGGFRLFF
-	TRBV13	-	TRBJ1-2	TGTGCCAGCAGCTCCCCAGGAGGGGAAGGGGACTATGGCTACACCTTC	CASSSPGGEGDYGYTF
-	TRBV29-1	-	TRBJ2-2	TGCAGCGCTCAGGGGGGAATGGGACAACTAGCGAACACCGGGGAGCTGTTTTTT	CSAQGGMGQLANTGELFF
-	TRBV6-6	-	TRBJ1-4	TGTGCCAGCAGGTTACCGGGTGGTGAAAAACTGTTTTTT	CASRLPGGEKLFF
-	TRBV6-5	TRBD1	TRBJ2-7	TGTGCCAGCAGTTCAACCGGGACAGAATATCCATACGAGCAGTACTTC	CASSSTGTEYPYEQYF
once	TRBV2	-	TRBJ2-1	TGTGCCAGCAGCCAGACGGACAGCTATCCTTACAGGGCAGGCAATGAGCAGTTCTTC	CASSQTDSYPYRAGNEQFF
-	TRBV3-1/TRBV3-2	TRBD1	TRBJ1-2	TGTGCCAGCAGCCAGAACCCCGGGACAGGGGGCTCTGGCTACACCTTC	CASSQNPGTGGSGYTF
-	TRBV3-1/TRBV3-2	TRBD2	TRBJ2-5	TGTGCCAGCAGCCTCGGGGGGGTCCCCGGGGAGACCCAGTACTTC	CASSLGGVPGETQYF
-	TRBV28	-	TRBJ1-4	TGTGCCAGCAGTTTGGCAGGGGTGAACGAAAAACTGTTTTTT	CASSLAGVNEKLFF
-	TRBV28	-	TRBJ2-7	TGTGCCAGCAGGGGGGTCTCCTACGAGCAGTACTTC	CASRGVSYEQYF
-	TRBV7-2	-	TRBJ1-1	TGTGCCAGCAGCTTCTCTTGGGGAAACACTGAAGCTTTCTTT	CASSFSWGNTEAFF
-	TRBV21-1	-	TRBJ2-5	TGTGCCAGCAGCAAAGGGGACACAGGTAGCCAAGAGACCCAGTACTTC	CASSKGDTGSQETQYF
few	TRBV6-6	-	TRBJ2-7	TGTGCCAGCAGTTACGGGGACACGTCCGAGCAGTACTTC	CASSYGDTSEQYF
-	TRBV27	-	TRBJ2-6	TGTGCCAGCAGTTTAGAGCCCCCAGTCCGTACTGGGGCCAACGTCCTGACTTTC	CASSLEPPVRTGANVLTF
once	TRBV7-9	-	TRBJ1-1	TGTGCCAGCAGCCCAGGGGCCATAAACATGTACACTGAAGCTTTCTTT	CASSPGAINMYTEAFF
-	TRBV2	-	TRBJ1-1	TGTGCCACGACGGGGGGGAACACTGAAGCTTTCTTT	CATTGGNTEAFF
-	TRBV6-5	TRBD1	TRBJ1-2	TGTGCCAGCAGTTTCTTGACAGGGGGCAAGGGCTACACCTTC	CASSFLTGGKGYTF
-	TRBV23-1	TRBD1	TRBJ1-5	TGCGCCAGCGGCGACCGGGACAGGGCGGATCAGCCCCAGCATTTT	CASGDRDRADQPQHF
-	TRBV6-5	-	TRBJ2-1	TGTGCCAGCCCAGAGGGAAGGGACATTGACAATGAGCAGTTCTTC	CASPEGRDIDNEQFF
-	TRBV28	-	TRBJ1-6	TGTGCCAGCAGTTTATTCCCCGGGACAAATAATTCACCCCTCCACTTT	CASSLFPGTNNSPLHF
-	TRBV5-5	TRBD1	TRBJ2-3	TGTGCCAGCAGCACCGGGACAGGGACAGATACGCAGTATTTT	CASSTGTGTDTQYF
-	TRBV7-6	-	TRBJ2-7	TGTGCCAGCAGCTTACGAATAAGGGACGAGCAGTACTTC	CASSLRIRDEQYF
-	TRBV7-2	-	TRBJ1-2	TGTGCCAGCAGGTTTGGGGGATCGGACTATGGCTACACCTTC	CASRFGGSDYGYTF
-	TRBV5-1	TRBD1	TRBJ2-7	TGCGCCAGCAGCCCCCTGCGGACAGGGGAGGTGAGCGAGCAGTACTTC	CASSPLRTGEVSEQYF
-	TRBV4-2	TRBD2	TRBJ2-1	TGTGCCAGCAGCCCGTTGGATAGCGGGGGGTATTACAATGAGCAGTTCTTC	CASSPLDSGGYYNEQFF
-	TRBV5-1	-	TRBJ1-1	TGCGCCAGCACGGGGTCGGAGGACACTGAAGCTTTCTTT	CASTGSEDTEAFF
-	TRBV6-6	-	TRBJ1-5	TGTGCCAGCAGTCCTAGTGGGGGACAGCATTTT	CASSPSGGQHF
-	TRBV19	TRBD2	TRBJ2-3	TGTGCCAGTAGTATACTCCCGGGACTAGCGGGACCCACAGATACGCAGTATTTT	CASSILPGLAGPTDTQYF